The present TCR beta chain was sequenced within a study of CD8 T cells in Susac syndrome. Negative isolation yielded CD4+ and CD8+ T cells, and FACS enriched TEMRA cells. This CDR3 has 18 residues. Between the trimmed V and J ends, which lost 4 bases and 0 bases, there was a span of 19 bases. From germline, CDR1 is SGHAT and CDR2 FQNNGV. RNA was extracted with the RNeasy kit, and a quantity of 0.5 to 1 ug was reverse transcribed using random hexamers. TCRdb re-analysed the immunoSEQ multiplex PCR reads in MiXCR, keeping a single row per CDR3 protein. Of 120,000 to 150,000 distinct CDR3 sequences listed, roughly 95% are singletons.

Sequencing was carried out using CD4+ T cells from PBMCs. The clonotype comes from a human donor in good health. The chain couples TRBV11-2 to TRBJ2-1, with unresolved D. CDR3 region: CASSSSLGRRRSYNEQFF. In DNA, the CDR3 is TGTGCCAGCAGCTCCTCCCTGGGCCGTAGGCGCTCCTACAATGAGCAGTTCTTC.